This T cell receptor (beta chain) is from a study of shared clonotypes between healthy human individuals. Remarks on this clone: Its antigen is as yet unknown.

In the naive CD8 group, cells lacked CD45RO and were positively selected for CCR7, so terminally differentiated effector memory CD45RA+ cells were left out. Study-level results: A handful of donors showed sharing of about 4.7% of naive CD4 clonotypes.

Measured with immunoSEQ multiplex PCR; TCRdb has only the in-frame clones, and not every one. This repertoire shows hundreds of thousands of clones, 95% found once; its top ten account for over 0.1%. Between the trimmed V and J ends, which lost 3 bases and 0 bases, there was a span of 9 bases. Germline V gene sequence: CDR1 LNHDA, CDR2 SQIVND (reference sequence). There are 15 residues in the CDR3. Sequenced sample: naive CD8+ T cells sorted from blood. The chain links TRBV19 to TRBJ1-5, with a tentative D call TRBD1 (5 bases). The receptor comes from a woman between 25 and 40 years old in good health. CDR3 sequence: CASSIDRRSNQPQHF. The CDR3 DNA follows: TGTGCCAGTAGTATTGACAGACGTAGCAATCAGCCCCAGCATTTT.